This T cell receptor (beta chain) was captured in a study of memory CD8 T cells in hepatitis C reinfection. The wider study: A couple of donors resolved primary infection, then developed chronic reinfection. Between 55 and 20 weeks before reinfection detection, pre-reinfection samples were drawn. HCV reinfection meant a positive HCV RNA test after two negative tests at least 60 days apart.

TCRdb keeps only in-frame clones here, not all; method: immunoSEQ multiplex PCR. The data contain approximately 50,000 clones, roughly 86% of them singletons. The sample's time point: pre-reinfection, 55 to 20 weeks before reinfection detection. TCR sequencing was done directly ex vivo on sorted cells, without expansion in vitro. At all three reinfection time points, viable CD3+ CD8+ CD45RO- cells from a couple of donors served as controls. CDR3 size: 15 residues. J lost 4 bases, V lost 4 bases, and 5 bases had no gene match. Germline loops: CDR1 SEHNR, CDR2 FQNEAQ (reference sequence). The TCR sequence derives from a man aged 18 to 29 with hepatitis C virus infection. The sequenced sample consisted of naive CD8+ T cells sorted from blood. V gene TRBV7-9 combines with J gene TRBJ2-1; 9 bases agree with TRBD1. The CDR3 region has the DNA TGTGCCAGCAGCTCCGAGGGACAGGGTTACAATGAGCAGTTCTTC. Translating gives CASSSEGQGYNEQFF.